This T cell receptor (beta chain) was documented in a study of siplizumab effects on memory and regulatory T cells. Details on this clone: What it recognizes is unknown.

The assay was immunoSEQ multiplex PCR, and TCRdb's table has in-frame clones only and misses some. The data contain under 95,000 clones, 94% of them singletons. General study results and limits: The Treg-derived share of mappable alloreactive CD4+ clones averaged about 68% with siplizumab and about 30% in controls. Naive T cells seemed more diverse than memory cells and seemed major alloresponse contributors. Suppressive capability of dividing Tregs from siplizumab cultures went unverified.

The V and J ends lost 3 bases and 7 bases, in that order; junction bases with no gene match: 6. This CDR3 has 15 residues. The germline V gene encodes CDR1 SGHTA and CDR2 FQGTGA. The TCR was taken from a human donor in good health. The specimen sequenced was non-Treg CD4+ T cells sorted from blood. V and J are TRBV7-3 and TRBJ1-6, with TRBD1 matching over 7 bases. CDR3 coding DNA: TGTGCCAGCAGCTTGAGGGGGCGCTGGAATTCACCCCTCCACTTT. Residues: CASSLRGRWNSPLHF. The full variable domain, rest sourced from reference TRBV7-3 and TRBJ1-6, is GAGVSQTPSNKVTEKGKYVELRCDPISGHTALYWYRQSLGQGPEFLIYFQGTGAADDSGLPNDRFFAVRPEGSVSTLKIQRTERGDSAVYLCASSLRGRWNSPLHFGNGTRLTVT.